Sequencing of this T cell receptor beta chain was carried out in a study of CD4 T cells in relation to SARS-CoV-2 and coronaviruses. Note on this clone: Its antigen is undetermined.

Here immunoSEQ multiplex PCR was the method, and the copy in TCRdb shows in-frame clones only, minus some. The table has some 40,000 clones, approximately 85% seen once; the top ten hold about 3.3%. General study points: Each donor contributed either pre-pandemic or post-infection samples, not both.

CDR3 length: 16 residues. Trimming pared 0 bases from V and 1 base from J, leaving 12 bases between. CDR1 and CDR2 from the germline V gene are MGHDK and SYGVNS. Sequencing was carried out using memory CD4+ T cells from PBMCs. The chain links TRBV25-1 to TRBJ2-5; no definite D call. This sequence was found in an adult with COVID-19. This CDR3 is CASSEYWSRGQETQYF. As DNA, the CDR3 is TGTGCCAGCAGTGAATATTGGAGTAGAGGCCAAGAGACCCAGTACTTC.